The text below deals with one T cell receptor (beta chain). The data are from a study of cytomegalovirus exposure and HLA in healthy donors. The primer mix had 60 Vbeta and 13 Jbeta primers. Some clones are missing from TCRdb's copy, which holds only in-frame ones; the method was immunoSEQ multiplex PCR. Of fewer than 200,000 clones in the sample, just under 80% were seen once. Germline V CDR1 and CDR2: SGHNT, YENEEA. This CDR3 region has 15 residues. The J segment lost 6 bases and the V segment lost 5 bases, leaving 4 bases of the junction unmatched. The genes are TRBV11-3 and TRBJ2-2; TRBD1 matches 12 bases. Source material: PBMCs. The TCR sequence derives from a young man in good health and CMV-seronegative. The CDR3 spells CASSLGQGASGELFF. The DNA for the CDR3 is TGTGCCAGCAGCCTGGGACAGGGGGCGTCCGGGGAGCTGTTTTTT. Complete variable domain (other parts from reference TRBV11-3 and TRBJ2-2): EAGVVQSPRYKIIEKKQPVAFWCNPISGHNTLYWYLQNLGQGPELLIRYENEEAVDDSQLPKDRFSAERLKGVDSTLKIQPAELGDSAVYLCASSLGQGASGELFFGEGSRLTVL.